A selection of T cell receptor beta chains follows, all from one sample in a study of blood T cell repertoires in COVID-19. TCRdb keeps only in-frame clones here, not all; method: immunoSEQ multiplex PCR. The sample carries approximately 140,000 clones, about 83% recorded once. What was sequenced was PBMCs or T cells enriched from blood (not recorded which). Source of these receptors: a woman in her forties or fifties who had been exposed to COVID-19. CDR3s leave out the opening cysteine and the closing phenylalanine or tryptophan. Each record gives: V gene, CDR3 protein.

v_call: TRBV3-1/TRBV3-2; cdr3_aa: ASSQERRKGRAQETQY
v_call: TRBV11-3; cdr3_aa: ASKDDGRQLSQGGNEKLF
v_call: TRBV19; cdr3_aa: ASSNSGELF
v_call: TRBV6-2/TRBV6-3; cdr3_aa: ASSRPGGTGLETQY
v_call: TRBV27; cdr3_aa: ASSLRGTPQETQY
v_call: TRBV7-2; cdr3_aa: ASSLVTNSNEQF
v_call: TRBV6-2/TRBV6-3; cdr3_aa: ASSYGLAGKDTQY
v_call: TRBV6-2/TRBV6-3; cdr3_aa: ASSFGVAGVSSYNEQF
v_call: TRBV5-1; cdr3_aa: ASSSTGTQQETQY
v_call: TRBV29-1; cdr3_aa: SGRANTEAF
v_call: TRBV14; cdr3_aa: ASSQDPGVTLH
v_call: TRBV5-1; cdr3_aa: ASSRAAGGLYNEQF
v_call: TRBV27; cdr3_aa: ASSLSEDSPLH
v_call: TRBV5-1; cdr3_aa: ASSLVSGMDTGELF
v_call: TRBV4-3; cdr3_aa: ASSQGWQEHTEAF
v_call: TRBV2; cdr3_aa: ASSEQGNEKLF
v_call: TRBV5-5; cdr3_aa: ASSLGQGRYEQY
v_call: TRBV13; cdr3_aa: ASSYYRRTSGKSILDEQF
v_call: TRBV5-1; cdr3_aa: ASSLSGGARYEQY
v_call: TRBV6-5; cdr3_aa: ASKRAGGLEQY
v_call: TRBV7-9; cdr3_aa: ASSLIRSGSLNEQF
v_call: TRBV29-1; cdr3_aa: SVSGTTDTQY
v_call: TRBV20-1; cdr3_aa: SALASGTQY
v_call: TRBV5-1; cdr3_aa: ASSLARGDEQY
v_call: TRBV7-2; cdr3_aa: ASSSPTANEQF
v_call: TRBV11-2; cdr3_aa: ASRSRGLNSPLH
v_call: TRBV6-5; cdr3_aa: ASSYAADTDTQY
v_call: TRBV19; cdr3_aa: ASTGPRGNQPQH
v_call: TRBV3-1/TRBV3-2; cdr3_aa: ASSPWTRGSYEQY
v_call: TRBV6-5; cdr3_aa: ASSYVEGWRTEAF
v_call: TRBV12-5; cdr3_aa: ASGLMVAGSDTQY
v_call: TRBV30; cdr3_aa: AWGTSGRFTDTQY
v_call: TRBV27; cdr3_aa: ASRTATGNQPQH
v_call: TRBV11-2; cdr3_aa: ASSVQSYGYT
v_call: TRBV5-1; cdr3_aa: ASSHGQGLAEAF
v_call: TRBV7-9; cdr3_aa: ASSQGQGAPGNTIY
v_call: TRBV19; cdr3_aa: ASSIPSGRALLKQNNEQF
v_call: TRBV4-2; cdr3_aa: ASSQPGGAVDQY
v_call: TRBV19; cdr3_aa: ASRTAGGKNIQY
v_call: TRBV19; cdr3_aa: ASSIARDYEQY
v_call: TRBV10-1; cdr3_aa: ASSPPRRDTHYEQY
v_call: TRBV19; cdr3_aa: ASSSGQGGHYGYT
v_call: TRBV6-5; cdr3_aa: ASSGQVGAEAF
v_call: TRBV19; cdr3_aa: ASSIVREVEQF
v_call: TRBV18; cdr3_aa: ASSGTGPTDTQY
v_call: TRBV2; cdr3_aa: ASSETGYEQY
v_call: TRBV2; cdr3_aa: ASSEARGFWQAINYGYT
v_call: TRBV7-9; cdr3_aa: ASSPQGAKNIQY
v_call: TRBV19; cdr3_aa: ASSRDRIHSGNTIY
v_call: TRBV10-3; cdr3_aa: AIRVGPNYGYT
v_call: TRBV7-5; cdr3_aa: ARSWEGSNSNQPQH